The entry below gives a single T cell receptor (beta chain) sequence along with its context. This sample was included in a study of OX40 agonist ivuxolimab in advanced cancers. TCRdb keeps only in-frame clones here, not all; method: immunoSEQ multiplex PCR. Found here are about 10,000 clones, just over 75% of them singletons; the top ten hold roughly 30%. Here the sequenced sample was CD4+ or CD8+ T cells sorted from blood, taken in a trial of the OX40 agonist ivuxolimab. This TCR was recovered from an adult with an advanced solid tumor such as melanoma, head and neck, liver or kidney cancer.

The CDR3, as DNA: TGTGCCAGTAGTTGGGAATACCCTCCGGGACAGCGGTCAAAAAACATTCAGTACTTC. Protein: CASSWEYPPGQRSKNIQYF. The chain is built from TRBV19 and TRBJ2-4, with 7 bases identical to TRBD1. CDR3 length: 19 amino acids. V dropped 5 bases and J dropped 4; count of bases not matched to a gene: 20. Per the germline V gene, CDR1 is LNHDA and CDR2 is SQIVND (reference sequence). Full variable domain (missing parts from reference TRBV19 and TRBJ2-4): DGGITQSPKYLFRKEGQNVTLSCEQNLNHDAMYWYRQDPGQGLRLIYYSQIVNDFQKGDIAEGYSVSREKKESFPLTVTSAQKNPTAFYLCASSWEYPPGQRSKNIQYFGAGTRLSVL.